The 14 T cell receptor beta chains below all came from one sample that was sequenced in a study of T cells expressing NK-cell markers. Following a re-call of the 5' RACE reads, TCRdb has one entry per CDR3 protein and lacks DNA. This sample's clone table lists 550,000 to 600,000 distinct CDR3 sequences. The sequencing sample was made of blood T cells: a sorted CD56 or NKG2C T cell subset, CD4+ or CD8+ T cells, or bulk PBMC T cells (not recorded which). All receptors come from a young man in good health.

V usage is TRBV7-9 and J usage is TRBJ2-3; TCRdb's assignment of TRBD1 cannot be checked, as there is no DNA. The CDR3 loop spans 15 amino acids. Germline CDR1 SEHNR, CDR2 FQNEAQ (reference sequence). The CDR3 protein is CASSATRGYTDTQYF.

The rearrangement uses TRBV11-1 and TRBJ1-2; there is no DNA to check the TCRdb D call of TRBD1. Germline CDR1 and CDR2: SGHAT and FQDESV (reference sequence). CDR3 length equals 18 residues. CDR3: CASSPGPGTGGNMDGYTF.

This chain uses TRBV12-3 or TRBV12-4 with TRBJ1-2. This CDR3 has 13 amino acids. The CDR3: CASSLKRSYGYTF.

The chain carries TRBV9 and TRBJ1-1. Germline CDR1 and CDR2: SGDLS and YYNGEE. The CDR3 has 12 residues. CDR3 amino acids: CASSGTNTEAFF.

The chain uses TRBV20-1 and TRBJ2-1; the D call of TRBD1 rests on TCRdb alone, since no DNA is present to check it. This CDR3 region has 14 residues. Germline V lookup: CDR1 DFQATT, CDR2 SNEGSKA (reference sequence). The CDR3 loop reads CSAPLTQGQDEQFF.

The chain recombines TRBV5-1 with TRBJ2-1; the TRBD1 assignment by TCRdb is unverifiable without DNA. The CDR3 totals 16 residues. The V gene's germline CDR1 is SGHRS and CDR2 YFSETQ. The CDR3 is CASSFGSRVQDNEQFF.

This chain links TRBV6-1 with TRBJ2-7; TCRdb indicates TRBD1, and absent DNA this call remains unverified. This CDR3 is built from 16 residues. Germline loops: CDR1 MNHNS, CDR2 SASEGT. CDR3 protein: CASIPTPGQGIHEQYF.

This rearrangement joins TRBV6-1 to TRBJ2-7; the D call of TRBD1 rests on TCRdb alone, since no DNA is present to check it. The CDR3 has 14 amino acids. Germline CDR1 MNHNS, CDR2 SASEGT. The chain's CDR3 is CASSVGQGAVGEYF.

The rearrangement links TRBV20-1 to TRBJ2-1; no DNA is available, so the TRBD2 call from TCRdb remains unchecked. Germline V gene sequence: CDR1 DFQATT, CDR2 SNEGSKA (reference sequence). The CDR3 has 13 amino acids. The CDR3 here is CSAPGTSHNEQFF.

J is TRBJ2-1 and V is TRBV24-1; TCRdb outputs TRBD2, but without DNA this stays unchecked. The CDR3 extends over 17 amino acids. Germline V CDR1 and CDR2: KGHDR, SFDVKD. This CDR3 reads CATSDGLGSGSFNEQFF.

The chain combines TRBV10-3 with TRBJ2-5; there is no DNA to check the TCRdb D call of TRBD1. Germline V gives CDR1 ENHRY, CDR2 SYGVKD. CDR3 length: 13 amino acids. CDR3 in amino acids: CATTTGLKETQYF.

This chain uses TRBV6-5 with TRBJ2-7; TCRdb's assignment of TRBD1 cannot be checked, as there is no DNA. The CDR3 sequence is 15 residues long. The germline CDR1 and CDR2 sequences are MNHEY and SVGAGI. Here the CDR3 reads CASSYGVDRAYEQYF.

This chain connects TRBV11-3 to TRBJ1-1. The CDR3 covers 13 residues. CDR1 is SGHNT and CDR2 is YENEEA in the germline V gene. The CDR3 sequence: CASALQRDTEAFF.

The chain couples TRBV9 to TRBJ1-3. The CDR3 runs 13 residues. CDR1 SGDLS and CDR2 YYNGEE come from the germline V gene. CDR3 protein: CASSVQSGDTIYF. The complete variable domain, with remaining parts taken from reference TRBV9 and TRBJ1-3, reads DSGVTQTPKHLITATGQRVTLRCSPRSGDLSVYWYQQSLDQGLQFLIQYYNGEERAKGNILERFSAQQFPDLHSELNLSSLELGDSALYFCASSVQSGDTIYFGEGSWLTVV.